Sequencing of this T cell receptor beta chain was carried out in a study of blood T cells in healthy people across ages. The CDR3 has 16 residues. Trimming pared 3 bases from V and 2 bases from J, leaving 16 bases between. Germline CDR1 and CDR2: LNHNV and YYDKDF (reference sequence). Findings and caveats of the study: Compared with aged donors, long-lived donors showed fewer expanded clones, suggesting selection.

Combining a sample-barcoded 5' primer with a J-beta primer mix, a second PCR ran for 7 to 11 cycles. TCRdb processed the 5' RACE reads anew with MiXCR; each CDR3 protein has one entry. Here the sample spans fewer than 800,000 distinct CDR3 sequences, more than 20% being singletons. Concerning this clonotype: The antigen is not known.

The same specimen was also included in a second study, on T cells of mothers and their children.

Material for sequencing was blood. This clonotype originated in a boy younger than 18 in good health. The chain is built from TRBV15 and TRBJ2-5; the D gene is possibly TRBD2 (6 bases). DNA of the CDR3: TGTGCCACCAGCAGCCCATTTAGCGGCCTTCAAGAGACCCAGTACTTC. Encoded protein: CATSSPFSGLQETQYF. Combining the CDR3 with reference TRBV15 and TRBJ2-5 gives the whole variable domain DAMVIQNPRYQVTQFGKPVTLSCSQTLNHNVMYWYQQKSSQAPKLLFHYYDKDFNNEADTPDNFQSRRPNTSFCFLDIRSPGLGDTAMYLCATSSPFSGLQETQYFGPGTRLLVL.